A selection of T cell receptor beta chains follows, all from one sample in a study of T cells after yellow fever vaccination. Using its own MiXCR run on the 5' RACE reads, TCRdb lists one record per CDR3 protein. Among 500,000 to 650,000 distinct CDR3 sequences listed, about a sixth were seen once. The sequences come from PBMCs, collected about 5 days after the first yellow fever vaccination. These receptors all stem from a man aged 18 to 30 who received the YFV17D yellow fever vaccine. The CDR3 runs from the conserved cysteine through the conserved F or W.

v_gene	j_gene	CDR3aa
TRBV6-5	TRBJ1-5	CASSYSWNQPQHF
TRBV29-1	TRBJ1-2	CSVESGGDYGYTF
TRBV6-1	TRBJ2-3	CASSERQGPSTDTQYF
TRBV5-1	TRBJ1-6	CASTGDRPRSPLHF
TRBV4-1	TRBJ2-2	CASSRQRVASETGELFF
TRBV7-9	TRBJ2-7	CASSVGGGLVYEQYF
TRBV25-1	TRBJ1-2	CASSEFPTGLRGYTF
TRBV4-3	TRBJ2-2	CASSRGWATNTGELFF
TRBV5-5	TRBJ2-5	CASSLGQPKETQYF
TRBV5-1	TRBJ2-2	CASGRDGNTGELFF
TRBV5-1	TRBJ1-2	CASSLGGVDGYTF
TRBV3-1	TRBJ2-5	CASSRYVDRETQYF
TRBV20-1	TRBJ1-4	CSARSATADEKLFF
TRBV7-2	TRBJ2-7	CASSLASGGSSYEQYF
TRBV6-2/TRBV6-3	TRBJ1-1	CASSSTGTEAFF
TRBV9	TRBJ2-1	CASSGGPRYNEQFF
TRBV29-1	TRBJ1-2	CSVVYPGLYGYTF
TRBV3-1	TRBJ1-2	CASSLNRDGWSYTF
TRBV4-2	TRBJ1-1	CASSQDIREEAFF
TRBV20-1	TRBJ2-3	CSARDKDRGRDTQYF
TRBV13	TRBJ2-5	CASSPRVLWYETQYF
TRBV7-2	TRBJ2-3	CASSLDEPLGGTQYF
TRBV5-1	TRBJ1-6	CASSLFADDSPLHF
TRBV5-1	TRBJ2-5	CASSAGTGLETQYF
TRBV7-2	TRBJ2-1	CASSWTSGGGDEQFF
TRBV29-1	TRBJ2-5	CSAEGHDQETQYF
TRBV27	TRBJ2-1	CASSPTQGGTEQFF
TRBV4-1	TRBJ1-4	CASSQEPGPPQGLFF
TRBV4-2	TRBJ2-1	CASIRVKRGGLSYNEQFF
TRBV10-3	TRBJ1-5	CATQQGKGQPQHF
TRBV6-4	TRBJ1-1	CASSENTGGMVAFF
TRBV12-3/TRBV12-4	TRBJ2-5	CASMVGPQETQYF